This T cell receptor beta chain was captured by sequencing in a study of blood T cell repertoires in COVID-19. Study background: Whether acute or convalescent, the COVID-19 samples came from the United States, Italy and Spain. T cells, B-cell-depleted T cells, or PBMCs supplied cDNA or gDNA.

Authors' methods: Reference gene primers were amplified, and this amplification served to estimate nucleated cell counts. Assay used: immunoSEQ multiplex PCR; TCRdb lists only in-frame clones, some missing. The D gene and trimming were derived from the DNA, and the V and J assignments and clone size from that table. The top ten clones hold around 7% of a sample with some 350,000 clones, almost 90% of them seen once. CDR3 length: 15 residues. Germline V gene lookup returns CDR1 MNHEY and CDR2 SVGAGI. V lost 5 bases and J lost 5, with 19 bases in between. The chain couples TRBV6-5 to TRBJ2-7, with D perhaps matching TRBD2 (6 bases). The origin of this receptor is a young man with active or convalescent COVID-19. Sequences were obtained from peripheral blood. The CDR3 coding sequence is TGTGCCAGCAGTCCCCCCGTGGGAGGTAGAGACGAGCAGTACTTC. It translates to CASSPPVGGRDEQYF.